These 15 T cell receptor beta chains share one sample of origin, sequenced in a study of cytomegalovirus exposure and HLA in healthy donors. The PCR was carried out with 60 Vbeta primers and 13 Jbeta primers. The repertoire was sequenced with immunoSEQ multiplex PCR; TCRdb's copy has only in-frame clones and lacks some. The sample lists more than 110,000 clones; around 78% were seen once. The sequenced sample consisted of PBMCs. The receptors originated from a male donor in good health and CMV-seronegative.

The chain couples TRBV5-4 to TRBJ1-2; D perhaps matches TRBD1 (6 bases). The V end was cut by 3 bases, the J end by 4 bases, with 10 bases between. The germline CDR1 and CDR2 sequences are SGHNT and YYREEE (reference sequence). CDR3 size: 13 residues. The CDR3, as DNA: TGTGCCAGCAGCTCCGGACAGTCCTATGGCTACACCTTC. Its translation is CASSSGQSYGYTF.

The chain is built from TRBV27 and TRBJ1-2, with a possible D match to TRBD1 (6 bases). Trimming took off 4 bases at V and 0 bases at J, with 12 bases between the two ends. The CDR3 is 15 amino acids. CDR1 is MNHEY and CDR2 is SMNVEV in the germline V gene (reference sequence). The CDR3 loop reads CASSSRTEANYGYTF. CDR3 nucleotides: TGTGCCAGCAGTTCTCGGACAGAAGCTAACTATGGCTACACCTTC.

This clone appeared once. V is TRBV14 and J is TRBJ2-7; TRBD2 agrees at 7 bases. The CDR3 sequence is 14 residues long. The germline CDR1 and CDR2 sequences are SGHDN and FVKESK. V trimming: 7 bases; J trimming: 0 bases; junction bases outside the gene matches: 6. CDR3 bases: TGTGCCAGCACCGGAGCGGGGAACTCCTACGAGCAGTACTTC. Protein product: CASTGAGNSYEQYF.

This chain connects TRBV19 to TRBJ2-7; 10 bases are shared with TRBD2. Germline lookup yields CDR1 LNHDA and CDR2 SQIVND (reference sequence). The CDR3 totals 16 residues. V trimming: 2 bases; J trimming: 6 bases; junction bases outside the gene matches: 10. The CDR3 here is CASSIFTSGASREQYF. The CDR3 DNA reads TGTGCCAGTAGTATATTCACTAGCGGGGCCTCCCGCGAGCAGTACTTC. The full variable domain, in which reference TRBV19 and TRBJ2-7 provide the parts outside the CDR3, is DGGITQSPKYLFRKEGQNVTLSCEQNLNHDAMYWYRQDPGQGLRLIYYSQIVNDFQKGDIAEGYSVSREKKESFPLTVTSAQKNPTAFYLCASSIFTSGASREQYFGPGTRLTVT.

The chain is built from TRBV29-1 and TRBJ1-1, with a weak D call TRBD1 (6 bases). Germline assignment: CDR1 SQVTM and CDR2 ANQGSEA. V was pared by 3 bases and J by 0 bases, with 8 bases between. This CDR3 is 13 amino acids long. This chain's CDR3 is CSVERGLNTEAFF. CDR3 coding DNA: TGCAGCGTTGAGCGGGGGCTGAACACTGAAGCTTTCTTT.

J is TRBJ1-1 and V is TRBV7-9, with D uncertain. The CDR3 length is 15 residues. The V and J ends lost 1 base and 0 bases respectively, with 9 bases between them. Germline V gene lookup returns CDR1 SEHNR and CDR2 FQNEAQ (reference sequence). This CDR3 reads CASSLDSGVNTEAFF. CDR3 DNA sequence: TGTGCCAGCAGCTTAGATTCCGGGGTGAACACTGAAGCTTTCTTT.

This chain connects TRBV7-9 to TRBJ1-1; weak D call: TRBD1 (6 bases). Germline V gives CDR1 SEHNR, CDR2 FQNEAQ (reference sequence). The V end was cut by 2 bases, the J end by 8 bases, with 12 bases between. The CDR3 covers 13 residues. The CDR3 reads CASSLLGGLEAFF. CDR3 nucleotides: TGTGCCAGCAGCTTATTGGGGGGGCTAGAAGCTTTCTTT.

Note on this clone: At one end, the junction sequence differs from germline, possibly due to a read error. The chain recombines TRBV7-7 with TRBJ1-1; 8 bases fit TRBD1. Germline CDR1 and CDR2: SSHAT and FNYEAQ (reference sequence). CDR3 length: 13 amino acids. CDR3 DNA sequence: TGTGCTAGCAGCTATGACAGGGGCACTGAAGCTTTCTTT. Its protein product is CASSYDRGTEAFF.

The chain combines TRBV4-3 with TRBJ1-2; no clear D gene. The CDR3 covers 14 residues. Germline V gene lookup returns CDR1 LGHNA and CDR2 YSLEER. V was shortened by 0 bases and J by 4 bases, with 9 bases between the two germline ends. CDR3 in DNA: TGCGCCAGCAGCCAAGAAAGCTTTACCTATGGCTACACCTTC. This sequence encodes CASSQESFTYGYTF.

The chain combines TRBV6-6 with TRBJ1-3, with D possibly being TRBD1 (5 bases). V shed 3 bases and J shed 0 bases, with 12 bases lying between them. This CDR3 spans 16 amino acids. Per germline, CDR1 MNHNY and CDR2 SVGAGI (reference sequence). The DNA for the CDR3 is TGTGCCAGCAGTTATGGAGGGGATTCCTCTGGAAACACCATATATTTT. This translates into CASSYGGDSSGNTIYF.

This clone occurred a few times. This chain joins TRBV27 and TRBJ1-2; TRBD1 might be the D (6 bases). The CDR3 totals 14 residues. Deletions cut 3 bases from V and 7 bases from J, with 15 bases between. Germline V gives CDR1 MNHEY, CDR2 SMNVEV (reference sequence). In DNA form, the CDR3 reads TGTGCCAGCAGTTTCTTACAGGGTGGGTTTGGCTACACCTTC. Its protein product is CASSFLQGGFGYTF.

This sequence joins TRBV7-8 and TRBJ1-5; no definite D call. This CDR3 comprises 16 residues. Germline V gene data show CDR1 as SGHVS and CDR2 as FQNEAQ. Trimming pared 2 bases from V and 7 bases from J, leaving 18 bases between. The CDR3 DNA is TGTGCCAGCAGCTTATCGATCACCAGAGGTGTCCAGCCCCAGCATTTT. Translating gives CASSLSITRGVQPQHF.

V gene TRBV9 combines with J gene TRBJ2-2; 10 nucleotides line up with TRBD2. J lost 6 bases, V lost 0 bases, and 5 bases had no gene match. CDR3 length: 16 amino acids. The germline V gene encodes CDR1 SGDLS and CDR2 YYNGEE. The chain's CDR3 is CASSVVPSGRSGELFF. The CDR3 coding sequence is TGTGCCAGCAGCGTAGTTCCTAGCGGGAGATCCGGGGAGCTGTTTTTT. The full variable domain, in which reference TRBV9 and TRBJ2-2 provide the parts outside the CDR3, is DSGVTQTPKHLITATGQRVTLRCSPRSGDLSVYWYQQSLDQGLQFLIQYYNGEERAKGNILERFSAQQFPDLHSELNLSSLELGDSALYFCASSVVPSGRSGELFFGEGSRLTVL.

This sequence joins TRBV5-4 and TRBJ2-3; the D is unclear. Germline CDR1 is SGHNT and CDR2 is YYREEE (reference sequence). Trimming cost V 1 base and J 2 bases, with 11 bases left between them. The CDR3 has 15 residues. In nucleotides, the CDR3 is TGTGCCAGCAGCTTGACGGCCGACTCCACAGATACGCAGTATTTT. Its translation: CASSLTADSTDTQYF.

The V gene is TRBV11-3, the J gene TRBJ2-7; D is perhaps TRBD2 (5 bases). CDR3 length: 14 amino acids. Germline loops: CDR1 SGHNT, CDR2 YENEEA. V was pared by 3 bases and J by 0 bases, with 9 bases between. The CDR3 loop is CASSLRESSYEQYF. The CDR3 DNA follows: TGTGCCAGCAGCTTGAGGGAGAGCTCCTACGAGCAGTACTTC.